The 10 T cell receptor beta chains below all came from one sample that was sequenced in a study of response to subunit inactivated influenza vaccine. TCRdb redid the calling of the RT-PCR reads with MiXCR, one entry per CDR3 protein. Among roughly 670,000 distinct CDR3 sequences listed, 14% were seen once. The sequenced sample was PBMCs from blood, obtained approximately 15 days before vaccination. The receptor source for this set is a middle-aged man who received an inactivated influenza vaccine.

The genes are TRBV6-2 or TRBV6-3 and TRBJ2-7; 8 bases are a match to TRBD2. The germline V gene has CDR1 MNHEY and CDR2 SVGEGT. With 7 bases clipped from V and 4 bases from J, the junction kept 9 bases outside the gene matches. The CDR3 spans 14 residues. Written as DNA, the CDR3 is TGTGCCAGCAATCAAGCGGGAGTAAAGTACGAGCAGTACTTC. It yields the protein CASNQAGVKYEQYF.

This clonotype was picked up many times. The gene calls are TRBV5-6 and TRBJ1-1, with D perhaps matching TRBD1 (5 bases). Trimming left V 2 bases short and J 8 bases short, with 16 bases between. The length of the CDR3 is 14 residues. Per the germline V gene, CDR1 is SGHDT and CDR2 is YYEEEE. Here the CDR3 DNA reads TGTGCCAGCAGCTTTGTGGCAGGGCTCCAGGAAGCTTTCTTT. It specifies CASSFVAGLQEAFF.

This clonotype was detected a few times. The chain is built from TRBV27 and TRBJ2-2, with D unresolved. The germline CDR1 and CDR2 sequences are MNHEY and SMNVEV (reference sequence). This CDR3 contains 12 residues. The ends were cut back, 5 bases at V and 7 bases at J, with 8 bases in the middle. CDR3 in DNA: TGTGCCAGCAGTAGGTTCGGCGGGGAGCTGTTTTTT. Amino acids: CASSRFGGELFF.

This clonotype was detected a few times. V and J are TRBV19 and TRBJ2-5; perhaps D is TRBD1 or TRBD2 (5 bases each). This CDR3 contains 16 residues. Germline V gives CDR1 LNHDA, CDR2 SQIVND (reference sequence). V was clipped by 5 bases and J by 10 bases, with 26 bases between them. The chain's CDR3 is CASSDPGTAGSLIQYF. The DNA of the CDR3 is TGTGCCAGTAGTGATCCCGGGACCGCTGGGAGTTTGATCCAGTACTTC.

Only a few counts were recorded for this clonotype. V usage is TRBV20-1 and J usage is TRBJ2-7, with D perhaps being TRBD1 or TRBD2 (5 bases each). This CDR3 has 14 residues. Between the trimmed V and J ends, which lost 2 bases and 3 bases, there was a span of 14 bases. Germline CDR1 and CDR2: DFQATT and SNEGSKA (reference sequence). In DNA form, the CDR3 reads TGCAGTGCTAGACGTCAGGGAGACGGCTACGAGCAGTACTTC. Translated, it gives CSARRQGDGYEQYF.

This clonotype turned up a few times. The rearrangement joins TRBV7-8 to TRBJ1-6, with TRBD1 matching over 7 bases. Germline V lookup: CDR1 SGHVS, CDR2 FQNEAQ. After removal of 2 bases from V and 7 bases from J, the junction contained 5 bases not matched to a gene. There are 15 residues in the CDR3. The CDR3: CASSLNRDRNSPLHF. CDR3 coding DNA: TGTGCCAGCAGCTTAAACCGGGACAGAAATTCACCCCTCCACTTT.

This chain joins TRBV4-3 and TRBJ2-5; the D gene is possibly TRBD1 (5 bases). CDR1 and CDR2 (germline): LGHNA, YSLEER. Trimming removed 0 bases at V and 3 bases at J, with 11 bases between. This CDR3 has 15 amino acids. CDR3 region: CASSQDFLREETQYF. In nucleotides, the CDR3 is TGCGCCAGCAGCCAAGACTTCCTCAGGGAAGAGACCCAGTACTTC.

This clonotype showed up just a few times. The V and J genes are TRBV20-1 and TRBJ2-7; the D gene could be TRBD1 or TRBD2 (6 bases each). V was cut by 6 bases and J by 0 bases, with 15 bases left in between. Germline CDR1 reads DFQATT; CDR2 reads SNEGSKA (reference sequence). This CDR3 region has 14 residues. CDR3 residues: CSASKGGFSYEQYF. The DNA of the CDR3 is TGCAGTGCATCGAAGGGGGGATTCTCCTACGAGCAGTACTTC.

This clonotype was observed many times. CDR3 sequence: CASSQARGGLYNEQFF. CDR3 DNA: TGTGCCAGCAGCCAAGCGCGGGGGGGTCTGTACAATGAGCAGTTCTTC. J is TRBJ2-1 and V is TRBV3-1; 9 bases map to TRBD2. Germline CDR1 is LGHDT and CDR2 is YNNKEL (reference sequence). V shed 1 base and J 4 bases; nucleotides not matched to a gene: 5. This CDR3 comprises 16 residues.

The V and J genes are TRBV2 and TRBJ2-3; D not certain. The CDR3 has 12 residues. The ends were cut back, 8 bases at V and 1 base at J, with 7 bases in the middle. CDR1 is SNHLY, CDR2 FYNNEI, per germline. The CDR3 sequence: CASERGTDTQYF. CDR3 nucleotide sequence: TGTGCCAGCGAACGGGGCACAGATACGCAGTATTTT. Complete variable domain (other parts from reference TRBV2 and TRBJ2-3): EPEVTQTPSHQVTQMGQEVILRCVPISNHLYFYWYRQILGQKVEFLVSFYNNEISEKSEIFDDQFSVERPDGSNFTLKIRSTKLEDSAMYFCASERGTDTQYFGPGTRLTVL.